This TCR beta chain was captured in a study of T cells after yellow fever vaccination. As to this clonotype: Its cognate antigen is unknown.

The CDR3 is 15 amino acids. Germline loops: CDR1 SGHVS, CDR2 FQNEAQ. V was pared by 4 bases and J by 7 bases, with 9 bases of the junction left unmatched. Study-wide findings and caveats: Clones that expanded after primary vaccination mostly reappeared after the booster (less than 98% CD4, 70% to 90% CD8). Relatively few clonotypes were ones that appeared in both CD4 and CD8 compartments.

Via MiXCR, TCRdb re-called the 5' RACE reads, giving one row per CDR3 protein. The sample consists of 500,000 to 650,000 distinct CDR3 sequences, roughly 12% of them appearing once. The chain couples TRBV7-8 to TRBJ2-7; 11 positions match TRBD2. The source was PBMCs, collected on the day of the yellow fever booster vaccination. This clonotype was obtained from a man aged 25 to 40 who received the YFV17D yellow fever vaccine. CDR3 coding DNA: TGTGCCAGCAGCTCTGGGCTAGCGGGAGGTCGTGAGCAGTACTTC. Its protein product is CASSSGLAGGREQYF.